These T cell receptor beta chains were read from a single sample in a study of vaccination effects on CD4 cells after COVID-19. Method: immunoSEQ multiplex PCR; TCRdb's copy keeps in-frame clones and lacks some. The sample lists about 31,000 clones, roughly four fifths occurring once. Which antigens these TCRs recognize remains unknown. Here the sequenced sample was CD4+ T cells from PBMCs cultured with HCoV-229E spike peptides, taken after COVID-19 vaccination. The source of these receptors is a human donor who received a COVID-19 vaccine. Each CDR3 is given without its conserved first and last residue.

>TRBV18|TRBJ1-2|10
ASSRAEYGYT
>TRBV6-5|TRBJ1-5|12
ASVMGQGGQPQH
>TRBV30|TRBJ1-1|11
AWKQEMNTEAF
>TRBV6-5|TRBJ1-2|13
ASSFWTGRGYGYT
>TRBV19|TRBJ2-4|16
ASSPLAGGSLAKNIQY
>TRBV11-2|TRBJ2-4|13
ASSLEAELFGIQY
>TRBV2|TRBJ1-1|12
ASSEAGLSTEAF
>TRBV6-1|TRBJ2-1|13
ASSEMGTGVNEQF
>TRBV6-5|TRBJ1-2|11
ASSYDSNYGYT
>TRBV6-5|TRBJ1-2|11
ASSLDLNYGYT
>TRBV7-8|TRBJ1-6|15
ASSLILLRALNSPLH
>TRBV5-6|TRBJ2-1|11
ASSLNRYNEQF
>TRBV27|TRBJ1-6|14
ASSLRPGTGASPLH
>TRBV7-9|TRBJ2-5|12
ASSLDRGRETQY
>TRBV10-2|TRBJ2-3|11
ASSPRLADTQY
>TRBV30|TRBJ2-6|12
AWKPGAGANVLT
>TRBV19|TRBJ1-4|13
ASSEQGATNEKLF
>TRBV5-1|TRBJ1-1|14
ASSPGTAIMNTEAF
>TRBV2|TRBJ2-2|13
ASSVSGQNTGELF
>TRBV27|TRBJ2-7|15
ASSLRGGVQGAYEQY
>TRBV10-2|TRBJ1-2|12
ASSEGAKNYGYT
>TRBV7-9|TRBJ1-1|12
ASSLVGPNTEAF
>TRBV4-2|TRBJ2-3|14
ASSQDMTGGTDTQY
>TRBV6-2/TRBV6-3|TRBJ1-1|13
ASSYSMRAVTEAF
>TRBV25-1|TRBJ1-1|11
ASSELVNTEAF
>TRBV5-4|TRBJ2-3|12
ASSSGQGTDTQY
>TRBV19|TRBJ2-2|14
ASSIYAGSGTGELF
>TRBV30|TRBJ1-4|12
AWSVGRKPEKLF
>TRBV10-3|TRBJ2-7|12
AISELSQGYEQY
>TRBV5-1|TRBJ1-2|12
ASSLEGRAYGYT
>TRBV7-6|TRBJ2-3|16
ASSRTSGSTSSTDTQY
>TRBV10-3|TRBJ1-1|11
AITTMMNTEAF
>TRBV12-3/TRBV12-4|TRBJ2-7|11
ASSLMGNYEQY
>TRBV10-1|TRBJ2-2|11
ASSDWGIGELF
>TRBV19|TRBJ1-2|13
ASSVTGTGDYGYT
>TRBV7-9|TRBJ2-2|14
ASSLALGVQTGELF
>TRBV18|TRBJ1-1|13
ASTVVGQGMIEAF
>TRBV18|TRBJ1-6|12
ASSPRTGNSPLH
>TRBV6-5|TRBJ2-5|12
ASSYSGASETQY
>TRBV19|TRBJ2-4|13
ATTSPGGARNIQY
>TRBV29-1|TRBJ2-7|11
SARRDNSYEQY
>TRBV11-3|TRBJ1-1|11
ASSYERGTEAF
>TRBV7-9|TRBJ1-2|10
ASSLGPLGYT
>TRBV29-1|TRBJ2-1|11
SVLAGFYNEQF
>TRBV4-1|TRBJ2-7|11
ASSPGTGTEQY
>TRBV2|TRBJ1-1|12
ASNPTYMNTEAF
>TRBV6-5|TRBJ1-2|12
ASSYGQGAGGYT
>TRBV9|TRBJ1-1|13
ASRGQGARNTEAF
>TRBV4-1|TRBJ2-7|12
ASSQSRGSYEQY
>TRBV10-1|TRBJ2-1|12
ASSRAGGHNEQF
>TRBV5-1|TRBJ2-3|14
ASSTMTGGATDTQY
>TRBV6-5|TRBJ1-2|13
ASNSGTGYHYGYT
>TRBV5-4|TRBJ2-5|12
ASSPPGGQETQY